This TCR beta chain was sequenced in a study of T cells in Graves' hyperthyroidism and ophthalmopathy. In its sample, this clonotype was seen many times. Its antigen is currently unknown. RNA transcripts served as the template for amplifying TCR beta CDR3 regions. Researchers ran a first-round RT-PCR on the TCR CDR3 using the HTBI primer set. TCRdb itself ran the multiplex PCR reads through MiXCR, one entry per CDR3 protein. The sample includes some 200,000 distinct CDR3 sequences, about 15% of them seen just once. For Graves' hyperthyroidism to be stable, ophthalmopathy could not progress within 18 months. The diagnoses drew upon clinical symptoms, serum thyroxine and TRAb, thyroid ultrasound and orbital computed tomography. Study-wide findings and caveats: Among clonotypes expanded in thyroid above 0.001, most were also found in blood.

What was sequenced was blood. The source of this sequence is a man aged 50-59 years with Graves' hyperthyroidism.

CDR3 loop: CASSPSRVEAFF. For the CDR3, the DNA is TGTGCCAGCAGTCCCTCGAGGGTAGAAGCTTTCTTT. This chain joins TRBV28 and TRBJ1-1; D uncertain. With 5 bases removed from V and 8 bases from J, the gap between germline ends came to 12 bases. This CDR3 has 12 amino acids. Germline V gives CDR1 MDHEN, CDR2 SYDVKM. Filled out from reference TRBV28 and TRBJ1-1, the complete variable domain reads DVKVTQSSRYLVKRTGEKVFLECVQDMDHENMFWYRQDPGLGLRLIYFSYDVKMKEKGDIPEGYSVSREKKERFSLILESASTNQTSMYLCASSPSRVEAFFGQGTRLTVV.